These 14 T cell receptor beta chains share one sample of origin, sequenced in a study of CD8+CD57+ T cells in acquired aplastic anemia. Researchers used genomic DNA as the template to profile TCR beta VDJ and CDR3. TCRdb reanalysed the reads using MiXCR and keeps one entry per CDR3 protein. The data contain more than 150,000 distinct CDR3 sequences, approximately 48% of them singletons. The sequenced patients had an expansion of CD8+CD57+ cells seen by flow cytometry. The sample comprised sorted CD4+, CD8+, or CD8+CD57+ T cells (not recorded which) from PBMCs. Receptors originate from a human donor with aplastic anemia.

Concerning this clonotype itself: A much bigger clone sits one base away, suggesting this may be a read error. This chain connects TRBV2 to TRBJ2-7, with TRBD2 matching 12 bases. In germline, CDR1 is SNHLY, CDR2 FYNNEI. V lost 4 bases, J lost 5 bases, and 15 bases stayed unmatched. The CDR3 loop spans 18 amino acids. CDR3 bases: TGTGCCAGCAGTGGAAGTAAAACTAGCGGGAGGCTTACGGACGAGCAGTACTTC. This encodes CASSGSKTSGRLTDEQYF.

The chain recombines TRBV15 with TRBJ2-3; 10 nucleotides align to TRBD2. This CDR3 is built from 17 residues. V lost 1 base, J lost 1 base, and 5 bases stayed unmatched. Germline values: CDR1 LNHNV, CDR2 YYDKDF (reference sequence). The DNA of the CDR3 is TGTGCCACCAGCAGAGCCATCGGACTAGCGGGCACAGATACGCAGTATTTT. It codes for CATSRAIGLAGTDTQYF.

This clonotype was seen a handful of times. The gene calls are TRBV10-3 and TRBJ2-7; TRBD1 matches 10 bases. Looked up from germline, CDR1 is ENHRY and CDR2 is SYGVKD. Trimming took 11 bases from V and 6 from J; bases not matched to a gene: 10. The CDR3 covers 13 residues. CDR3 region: CASKDRGGGEQYF. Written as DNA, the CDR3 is TGTGCCTCCAAGGACAGGGGGGGGGGCGAGCAGTACTTC.

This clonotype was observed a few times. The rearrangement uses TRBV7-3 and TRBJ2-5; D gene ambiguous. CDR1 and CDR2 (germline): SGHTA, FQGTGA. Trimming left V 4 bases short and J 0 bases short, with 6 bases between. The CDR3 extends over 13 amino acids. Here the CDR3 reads CASSSLNQETQYF. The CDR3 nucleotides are TGTGCCAGCAGCTCGCTAAACCAAGAGACCCAGTACTTC.

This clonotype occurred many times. CDR3 loop: CASSWGTGEAETQYF. The CDR3 DNA reads as TGTGCCAGCAGCTGGGGGACAGGGGAAGCCGAGACCCAGTACTTC. The rearrangement uses TRBV7-6 and TRBJ2-5, with 10 positions matching TRBD1. Losses at the gene ends were 4 bases for V and 5 bases for J; bases not matched to a gene: 7. This CDR3 is 15 amino acids long. Germline CDR1 reads SGHVS; CDR2 reads FNYEAQ.

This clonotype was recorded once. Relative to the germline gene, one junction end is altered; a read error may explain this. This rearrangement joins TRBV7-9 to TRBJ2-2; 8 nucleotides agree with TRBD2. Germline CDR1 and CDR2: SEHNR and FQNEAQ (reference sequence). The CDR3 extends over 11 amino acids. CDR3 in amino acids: CASSFGREMFF. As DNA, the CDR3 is TGTGCCAGCAGCTTCGGGAGGGAGATGTTTTTT.

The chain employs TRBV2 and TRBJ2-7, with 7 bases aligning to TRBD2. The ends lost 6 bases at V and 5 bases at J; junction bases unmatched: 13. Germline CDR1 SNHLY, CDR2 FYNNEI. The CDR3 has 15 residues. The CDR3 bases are TGTGCCAGCAGCGAGCCGGGACTAAGATCGAACGAGCAGTACTTC. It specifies CASSEPGLRSNEQYF. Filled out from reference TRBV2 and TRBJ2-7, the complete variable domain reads EPEVTQTPSHQVTQMGQEVILRCVPISNHLYFYWYRQILGQKVEFLVSFYNNEISEKSEIFDDQFSVERPDGSNFTLKIRSTKLEDSAMYFCASSEPGLRSNEQYFGPGTRLTVT.

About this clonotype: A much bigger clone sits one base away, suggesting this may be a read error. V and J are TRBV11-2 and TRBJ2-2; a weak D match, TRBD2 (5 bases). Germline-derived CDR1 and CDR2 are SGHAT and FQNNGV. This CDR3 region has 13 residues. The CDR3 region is CASSLVPTGELSF. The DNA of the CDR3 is TGTGCCAGCAGCTTAGTACCAACCGGGGAGCTGTCTTTT.

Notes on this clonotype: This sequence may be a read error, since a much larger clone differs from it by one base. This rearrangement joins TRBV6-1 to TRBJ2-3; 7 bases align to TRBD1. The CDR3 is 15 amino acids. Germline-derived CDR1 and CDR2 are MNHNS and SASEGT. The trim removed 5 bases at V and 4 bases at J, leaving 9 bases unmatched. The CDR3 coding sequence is TGTGCCAGCAGTAGACAGGGTAAAGTGGCAGATACGCAGTATTTT. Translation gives CASSRQGKVADTQYF.

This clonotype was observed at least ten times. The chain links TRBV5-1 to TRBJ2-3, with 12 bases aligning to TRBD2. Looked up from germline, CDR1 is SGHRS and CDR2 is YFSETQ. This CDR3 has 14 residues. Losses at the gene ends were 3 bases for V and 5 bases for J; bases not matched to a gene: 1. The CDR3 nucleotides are TGCGCCAGCAGCTCTAGCGGGGGGGGAGATACGCAGTATTTT. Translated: CASSSSGGGDTQYF.

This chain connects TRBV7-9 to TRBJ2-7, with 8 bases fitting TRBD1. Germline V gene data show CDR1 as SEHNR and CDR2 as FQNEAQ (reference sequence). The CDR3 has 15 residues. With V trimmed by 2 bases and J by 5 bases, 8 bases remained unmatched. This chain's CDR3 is CASSLKVDRGNEQYF. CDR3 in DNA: TGTGCCAGCAGCTTAAAGGTCGACAGGGGCAACGAGCAGTACTTC.

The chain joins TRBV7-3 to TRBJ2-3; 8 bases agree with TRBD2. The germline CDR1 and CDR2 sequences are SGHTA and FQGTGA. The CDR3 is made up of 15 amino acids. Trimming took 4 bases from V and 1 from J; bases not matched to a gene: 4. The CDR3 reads CASSSTSGRTDTQYF. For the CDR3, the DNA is TGTGCCAGCAGCTCTACTAGCGGACGCACAGATACGCAGTATTTT.

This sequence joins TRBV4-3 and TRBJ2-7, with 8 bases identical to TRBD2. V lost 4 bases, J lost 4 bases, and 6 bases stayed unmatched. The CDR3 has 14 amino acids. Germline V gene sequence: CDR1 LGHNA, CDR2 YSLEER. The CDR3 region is CASSPGLAGYEQYF. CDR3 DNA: TGCGCCAGCAGCCCCGGATTAGCGGGATACGAGCAGTACTTC.

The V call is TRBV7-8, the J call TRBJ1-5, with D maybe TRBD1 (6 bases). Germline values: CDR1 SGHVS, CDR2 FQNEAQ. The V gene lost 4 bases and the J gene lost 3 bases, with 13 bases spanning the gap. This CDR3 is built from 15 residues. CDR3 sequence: CASSSYGTLNQPQHF. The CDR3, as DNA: TGTGCCAGCAGCTCTTACGGGACACTCAATCAGCCCCAGCATTTT.